The 3 T cell receptor beta chains given below trace back to one sample, sequenced in a study of T-cell memory formation after mild COVID-19. TCRdb passed the 5' RACE reads through MiXCR, listing each CDR3 protein once. The table shows approximately 260,000 distinct CDR3 sequences, with less than 20% occurring only once. The source material was PBMCs or a T cell subset sorted from them (not recorded which). Receptors were obtained from a man aged 18 to 30 who had mild COVID-19 (a few samples of this study predate the infection). Cell type and time point are not known.

This clonotype was counted only a few times. This chain links TRBV7-2 with TRBJ2-7; possible D gene TRBD2, 5 bases. Germline loops: CDR1 SGHTA, CDR2 FQGNSA. Deletions cut 2 bases from V and 9 bases from J, with 14 bases between. The CDR3 is made up of 13 amino acids. The CDR3 DNA sequence: TGTGCCAGCAGCTTATTCCTTCGTAGCGTGCAGTACGTC. This gives the protein CASSLFLRSVQYV.

This chain links TRBV3-1 with TRBJ1-2, with D maybe TRBD1 (5 bases). The germline V gene has CDR1 LGHDT and CDR2 YNNKEL (reference sequence). V was pared by 0 bases and J by 8 bases, with 19 bases between. The CDR3 has 16 amino acids. CDR3 coding DNA: TGTGCCAGCAGCCAAGATAGCCAGGGCAGGACTAGGGGCTACACCTTC. Protein product: CASSQDSQGRTRGYTF.

This clonotype was picked up a small number of times. The V gene is TRBV7-8, the J gene TRBJ2-5, with D tentatively TRBD1 (6 bases). The germline V and J ends were trimmed by 6 bases and 5 bases, with 22 bases remaining between them. CDR1 is SGHVS, CDR2 FQNEAQ, per germline. The CDR3 totals 16 residues. In DNA, the CDR3 is TGTGCCAGCAGAGGCTCCCACAGGGCTAGGGTGGAGACCCAGTACTTC. The encoded protein is CASRGSHRARVETQYF.